This T cell receptor (beta chain) was recorded in a study of T cells in Graves' hyperthyroidism and ophthalmopathy (dated by TCRdb to about 2019). Regarding the complete study: Peripheral blood was collected at initial diagnosis, before any treatment. Prospective prediction of ophthalmopathy was tested in an independent validation cohort consisting of about 19 hyperthyroidism patients and around 16 patients who later progressed to ophthalmopathy. The paper reports TCR Vbeta CDR3 sequencing of some 140 peripheral blood samples: fewer than 50 ophthalmopathy, under 80 hyperthyroidism and some 17 progressor patients. The 100 discovery patients were randomly divided into training and test sets at a 7:3 ratio. Thyroid tissue and blood T-cell repertoires from several Graves' hyperthyroidism patients were also compared in the study. After sampling, hyperthyroidism patients received methimazole starting at 30 mg daily, and ophthalmopathy patients received high-dose intravenous methylprednisolone. A discovery cohort of roughly 100 patients, 43 with Graves' ophthalmopathy and 55 to 60 with stable Graves' hyperthyroidism, was used to find distinguishing TCR V-J signatures.

Ophthalmopathy patients had moderately to severely active disease, Clinical Activity Score of at least 3, NOSPECS grade of at least 4, and duration under 3 months. Exclusion was applied to patients with uncontrolled infections, other autoimmune diseases, pregnancy or lactation. Diagnoses relied on clinical symptoms, serum thyroxine and TRAb, thyroid ultrasound and orbital computed tomography. PBMCs were separated from roughly 9.6 ml of fresh peripheral blood using Ficoll-Paque density gradient centrifugation. Trizol reagent was used to extract total RNA, and RNA quality was then checked on an Agilent 2100 Bioanalyzer. The TCR beta CDR3 regions were amplified from RNA transcripts. The TCR CDR3 was subjected to a first round of RT-PCR using the HTBI primer set and the Qiagen OneStep RT-PCR kit. Libraries were constructed in a second round of multiplex PCR, after which size selection and purification were carried out. The libraries were sequenced on an Illumina HiSeq2000 using paired-end 100 bp reads. The original pipeline was this. SOAPnuke was used to process the raw data, throwing out any read that contained adapters or uncalled bases, had a mean Phred below 15, or lacked an exact constant-primer or identifier match. High-quality paired reads were merged with COPE v1.2.5, and unique nucleotide sequences were defined as clonotypes. MiTCR v1.1 was used to align the clonotypes against IMGT TRBV, TRBD and TRBJ reference segments. The analysis was restricted to V-J combinations with a frequency above 0.0001, which together covered 98% to 99.2% of the repertoires. A TCS score was defined as the ratio of F50 (clonal expansion) to E x V (chaos), with BLOSUM62-based TCRdist applied between CDR3 peptides within each V-J. Welch's t-statistics and random forest reduced some 510 V-J features to 10 to 15, which were used in a naive Bayes classifier (R e1071). The public reads were quality trimmed at Q25 with fastp and then assembled into clones with MiXCR by TCRdb, keeping productive beta chains. Each entry merges the rows of one CDR3 protein and shows their most common DNA and genes. The V and J calls were determined by TCRdb, not by the authors. This sample holds hundreds of thousands of distinct CDR3 sequences; over 12% were observed only once. The top ten clones comprise less than 15% of the sample.

Reading the germline V gene gives CDR1 SGHRS and CDR2 YFSETQ. Including cysteine and phenylalanine, the CDR3 has 12 amino acids. The kept DNA is CDR3 alone, 36 bases in frame from the first base. The germline ends are 17 bases apart after V is trimmed by 9 bases and J by 8 bases. This clonotype showed up many times. Its antigen target is currently unknown. It has no much larger one-base neighbor in the sample; base qualities were not kept. The study at large found these results: Most expanded thyroid clonotypes (frequency above 0.001) were also detected in blood, suggesting blood repertoires may reflect thyroid immune responses. Sample size was not statistically predetermined, and blinding of investigators to group allocation was not performed. In validation, the model predicted progression to ophthalmopathy a median of approximately 6.6 months before onset, with over 55% sensitivity and 72.22% specificity. In cross-validation, a model built on a 13 V-J signature told ophthalmopathy apart from stable hyperthyroidism with under 90% sensitivity and approximately 81% specificity, and in testing the same model reached 80%/75%.

Source material: blood. Here the chain combines TRBV5-1 and TRBJ1-2; TRBD1 is possibly the D segment (5 matching bases). The clonotype was recovered from a young man with Graves' ophthalmopathy. The CDR3 reads as follows: CATGSQGGGYTF. The DNA is TGCGCCACCGGGTCGCAGGGTGGGGGCTACACCTTC.